A single sample is the source of the 17 T cell receptor beta chains below, sequenced in a study of blood T cell repertoires in COVID-19 (dated by TCRdb to 2018 to 2020). Receptor amplification or capture employed the immunoSEQ multiplex PCR assay. TCRdb carries this immuneACCESS record with in-frame sequences only. Its versions omit some clonotypes, under half of them owing to an unresolved V gene in the studies checked, with the rest unexplained. This sample gives some 50,000 clones in total; roughly 80% of them show up just once. The ten largest account for roughly 7% of the sample. The sample taken for sequencing was peripheral blood. These receptors all stem from a man aged 40-49 years with acute or convalescent COVID-19.

The J gene is TRBJ1-2, the V gene TRBV2; D is possibly TRBD1 (6 bases). Trimming removed 10 bases from V and 8 bases from J, with 17 bases in between. There are 12 residues in the CDR3. Germline V lookup: CDR1 SNHLY, CDR2 FYNNEI. Written as DNA, the CDR3 is TGTGCCACCAAGCTGGGGGCTGGGGGCTACACCTTC. Protein: CATKLGAGGYTF. The full variable domain, rest sourced from reference TRBV2 and TRBJ1-2, is EPEVTQTPSHQVTQMGQEVILRCVPISNHLYFYWYRQILGQKVEFLVSFYNNEISEKSEIFDDQFSVERPDGSNFTLKIRSTKLEDSAMYFCATKLGAGGYTFGSGTRLTVV.

The rearrangement uses TRBV2 and TRBJ2-3; D is unclear. This CDR3 comprises 14 residues. V was clipped by 6 bases and J by 0 bases, with 10 bases between them. Looked up from germline, CDR1 is SNHLY and CDR2 is FYNNEI. CDR3 amino acids: CASSQETSTDTQYF. The CDR3 nucleotides read TGTGCCAGCAGCCAGGAAACTAGCACAGATACGCAGTATTTT.

CDR3 in DNA: TGTGCCAGCAGCTTAGCCCCTCAGGTCACCGGGGAGCTGTTTTTT. This translates into CASSLAPQVTGELFF. The V and J genes are TRBV7-2 and TRBJ2-2, with D unresolved. The CDR3 runs to 15 residues. Trimming left V 0 bases short and J 4 bases short, with 9 bases between. CDR1 is SGHTA and CDR2 is FQGNSA in the germline V gene.

The chain carries TRBV6-5 and TRBJ2-3; possible D gene TRBD1, 5 bases. The CDR3 has 13 amino acids. Trimming took 2 bases from V and 3 from J, leaving 6 bases between them. Looked up from germline, CDR1 is MNHEY and CDR2 is SVGAGI. This CDR3 is CASSYRTTDTQYF. In DNA, the CDR3 is TGTGCCAGCAGTTACCGGACAACAGATACGCAGTATTTT.

V usage is TRBV4-3 and J usage is TRBJ2-3; possible D gene TRBD2, 5 bases. Germline CDR1 is LGHNA and CDR2 is YSLEER. This CDR3 has 15 residues. V lost 0 bases and J 4 bases, leaving 11 bases between the germline ends. CDR3 sequence reads: CASSQDPWRSDTQYF. As DNA, the CDR3 is TGCGCCAGCAGCCAAGACCCTTGGAGGTCAGATACGCAGTATTTT.

The chain is built from TRBV5-4 and TRBJ2-5, with 8 bases lining up with TRBD1. V was clipped by 4 bases and J by 3 bases; unmatched bases: 8. Germline loops: CDR1 SGHNT, CDR2 YYREEE (reference sequence). This CDR3 region has 15 residues. The CDR3 region has the DNA TGTGCCAGCAGCGGCGGACAGGGATGGGAAGAGACCCAGTACTTC. As protein: CASSGGQGWEETQYF.

The chain employs TRBV3-1 (or the pseudogene TRBV3-2) and TRBJ1-4; 12 positions agree with TRBD1. V shed 3 bases, J shed 5 bases, and the junction held 13 bases outside the gene matches. CDR1 and CDR2 from the germline V gene are LGHDT and YNNKEL (reference sequence). The length of the CDR3 is 19 residues. CDR3 sequence reads: CASSQIKGQGAFANEKLFF. In nucleotides, the CDR3 is TGTGCCAGCAGCCAGATTAAGGGACAGGGGGCTTTCGCAAATGAAAAACTGTTTTTT.

V usage is TRBV19 and J usage is TRBJ1-2, with D possibly being TRBD1 (5 bases). Germline loops: CDR1 LNHDA, CDR2 SQIVND (reference sequence). Trimming removed 4 bases at V and 4 bases at J, with 22 bases between. CDR3 length: 17 residues. CDR3 residues: CASSRRTGRTTIYGYTF. Written as DNA, the CDR3 is TGTGCCAGTAGTAGGAGAACGGGACGGACTACGATCTATGGCTACACCTTC.

The chain employs TRBV19 and TRBJ1-5; D is undetermined. The CDR3 is made up of 12 amino acids. Trimming shortened V by 4 bases and J by 11 bases, and 12 bases separated the two germline ends. Per the germline V gene, CDR1 is LNHDA and CDR2 is SQIVND (reference sequence). CDR3 in amino acids: CASSRWVGTQHF. CDR3 bases: TGTGCCAGTAGTAGGTGGGTCGGGACCCAGCATTTT.

The chain recombines TRBV11-2 with TRBJ1-6, with 8 bases identical to TRBD1. The CDR3 spans 18 residues. Trimming cost V 6 bases and J 1 base; bases outside gene matches: 11. From germline, CDR1 is SGHAT and CDR2 FQNNGV. The CDR3 DNA reads as TGTGCCAGCAGTCGATGGACAGGGTCGGATTCCTATAATTCACCCCTCCACTTT. Its translation: CASSRWTGSDSYNSPLHF.

This rearrangement joins TRBV28 to TRBJ1-1, with D uncertain. The CDR3 is 16 residues long. V lost 7 bases to trimming and J lost 0 bases, with 18 bases between them. CDR1 is MDHEN, CDR2 SYDVKM, per germline. Here the CDR3 reads CASTRANPAMNTEAFF. The CDR3 nucleotides are TGTGCCAGCACTCGCGCCAACCCTGCAATGAACACTGAAGCTTTCTTT.

In regard to this clone: Other nucleotide sequences from this sample produce the same CDR3. The gene calls are TRBV18 and TRBJ2-7; no definite D call. CDR1 is KGHSH, CDR2 LQKENI, per germline. With 1 base removed from V and 4 bases from J, the gap between germline ends came to 14 bases. The CDR3 sequence is 15 residues long. CDR3 nucleotide sequence: TGTGCCAGCTCACCACAGCAAACTGCGAGTTACGAGCAGTACTTC. This translates into CASSPQQTASYEQYF.

The gene calls are TRBV3-1 (or the pseudogene TRBV3-2) and TRBJ2-1; D unresolved. Germline loops: CDR1 LGHDT, CDR2 YNNKEL (reference sequence). The CDR3 is 13 residues long. The V and J ends lost 4 bases and 8 bases respectively, with 12 bases between them. This chain's CDR3 is CASSLLMGYEQFF. The CDR3 region has the DNA TGTGCCAGCAGCCTCCTAATGGGCTATGAGCAGTTCTTC.

J is TRBJ1-5 and V is TRBV6-2 or TRBV6-3; a weak D match, TRBD1 (5 bases). This CDR3 comprises 18 residues. Looked up from germline, CDR1 is MNHEY and CDR2 is SVGEGT. V lost 2 bases, J lost 0 bases, and 17 bases lay in between. The CDR3 spells CASSYTLDKKYSNQPQHF. The CDR3 DNA is TGTGCCAGCAGTTACACCCTGGACAAAAAGTATAGCAATCAGCCCCAGCATTTT.

The chain has TRBV3-1 (or the pseudogene TRBV3-2) and TRBJ1-2; tentatively, D is TRBD1 (6 bases). Germline V CDR1 and CDR2: LGHDT, YNNKEL (reference sequence). The CDR3 covers 13 residues. Trimming pared 3 bases from V and 3 bases from J, leaving 8 bases between. The CDR3 bases are TGTGCCAGCAGCCAGGGGGCTGACTATGGCTACACCTTC. This codes for CASSQGADYGYTF.

This chain connects TRBV27 to TRBJ2-5; 8 bases map to TRBD1. The V gene's germline CDR1 is MNHEY and CDR2 SMNVEV (reference sequence). After removal of 2 bases from V and 5 bases from J, the junction contained 7 bases not matched to a gene. The CDR3 extends over 15 amino acids. In DNA, the CDR3 is TGTGCCAGCAGTTTAGTCGGCAGGGGGCGCGAGACCCAGTACTTC. Translation: CASSLVGRGRETQYF.

CDR3 DNA: TGTGCCAGTAGTCCCACCAGCTCTGGAAACACCATATATTTT. Translation: CASSPTSSGNTIYF. This chain connects TRBV19 to TRBJ1-3; no clear D. This CDR3 has 14 residues. Germline V gene lookup returns CDR1 LNHDA and CDR2 SQIVND (reference sequence). V was clipped by 5 bases and J by 0 bases, with 8 bases between them.